The 15 T cell receptor beta chains below come from one sample, sequenced in a study of T cells in Graves' hyperthyroidism and ophthalmopathy. The TCR beta CDR3 regions underwent amplification using RNA transcripts as the source. The HTBI primer set was used in a first-round RT-PCR of the TCR CDR3. TCRdb passed the multiplex PCR reads through MiXCR, listing each CDR3 protein once. The table includes some 500,000 distinct CDR3 sequences, 15% to 20% detected once. Sequences were obtained from blood. The receptors were sampled from a young woman with Graves' ophthalmopathy.

This clonotype was counted ten times or more. CDR3 coding DNA: TGTGCCAGCAGGGAGACAGGGAACTACGAGCAGTACTTC. It specifies CASRETGNYEQYF. V usage is TRBV6-1 and J usage is TRBJ2-7, with 7 positions matching TRBD1. The CDR3 runs to 13 residues. CDR1 is MNHNS, CDR2 SASEGT, per germline. Trimming cost V 6 bases and J 3 bases; bases outside gene matches: 5.

This clonotype was detected ten times or more. The rearrangement joins TRBV18 to TRBJ2-3; possibly TRBD2 for D (5 bases). This CDR3 spans 13 amino acids. Trimming removed 3 bases at V and 2 bases at J, with 6 bases between. Germline loops: CDR1 KGHSH, CDR2 LQKENI. Here the CDR3 reads CASSPDSTDTQYF. Here the CDR3 DNA reads TGTGCCAGCTCACCGGACTCCACAGATACGCAGTATTTT.

Ten or more counts support this clonotype. The chain couples TRBV30 to TRBJ1-1; perhaps TRBD1 as D (5 bases). V lost 2 bases, J lost 3 bases, and 10 bases lay in between. CDR1 and CDR2 from the germline V gene are GTSNPN and SVGIG (reference sequence). The CDR3 is 13 residues long. CDR3 sequence (DNA): TGTGCCTGGAGTACGCGGGGGGACACTGAAGCTTTCTTT. Its translation is CAWSTRGDTEAFF.

The sample holds many counts of this clonotype. The V and J genes are TRBV20-1 and TRBJ1-5; D ambiguous. This CDR3 comprises 12 residues. Germline CDR1 is DFQATT and CDR2 is SNEGSKA (reference sequence). Between the trimmed V and J ends, which lost 3 bases and 6 bases, there was a span of 9 bases. In nucleotides, the CDR3 is TGCAGTGCTAGGGCGAGGACTCAGCCCCAGCATTTT. As protein: CSARARTQPQHF.

Points on this clonotype: Given a much more abundant clone one base away, this may be a read error. The V and J genes are TRBV12-3 or TRBV12-4 and TRBJ2-1; 7 bases map to TRBD1. Gene TRBJ2-7 matches the end of the DNA better, so the J call may be wrong. The CDR3 sequence is 14 residues long. DNA of the CDR3: TGTGCCAGCCGCCGACAGGGAGACTACAATGAGCAGTACTTC. It translates to CASRRQGDYNEQYF.

The chain recombines TRBV20-1 with TRBJ2-7; maybe TRBD2 (6 bases). The CDR3 runs 14 residues. Looked up from germline, CDR1 is DFQATT and CDR2 is SNEGSKA (reference sequence). Trimming removed 5 bases at V and 3 bases at J, with 17 bases between. The CDR3 bases are TGCAGTGCTGGGGATGAGACTAGTCGCTACGAGCAGTACTTC. It yields the protein CSAGDETSRYEQYF.

The chain carries TRBV6-1 and TRBJ2-2; 7 nucleotides line up with TRBD2. CDR3 length: 14 residues. Trimming cost V 8 bases and J 7 bases; bases outside gene matches: 10. In germline, CDR1 is MNHNS, CDR2 SASEGT. The CDR3, as DNA: TGTGCCAGCCTTTGGGGGGGAGTGGGCGGGGAGCTGTTTTTT. It codes for CASLWGGVGGELFF.

This sequence joins TRBV24-1 and TRBJ1-5; TRBD1 is a possible D gene (5 bases). V lost 7 bases and J 0 bases, leaving 15 bases between the germline ends. CDR1 is KGHDR and CDR2 is SFDVKD in the germline V gene. The CDR3 consists of 16 residues. The CDR3 bases are TGTGCCACCAGCGGGGAGGGACGGGATAGCAATCAGCCCCAGCATTTT. Protein: CATSGEGRDSNQPQHF.

J is TRBJ2-1 and V is TRBV27, with a weak D call TRBD2 (6 bases). The CDR3 length is 15 residues. Germline V gene sequence: CDR1 MNHEY, CDR2 SMNVEV (reference sequence). The V gene lost 7 bases and the J gene lost 0 bases, with 13 bases spanning the gap. Here the CDR3 reads CASNYGGSSYNEQFF. In DNA form, the CDR3 reads TGTGCCAGCAACTATGGGGGGAGCTCCTACAATGAGCAGTTCTTC.

This clonotype has just a few counts. The CDR3 is CATTTSGQETQYF. In DNA form, the CDR3 reads TGCGCCACGACAACGTCCGGGCAAGAGACCCAGTACTTC. The rearrangement joins TRBV5-1 to TRBJ2-5; D unresolved. Germline lookup yields CDR1 SGHRS and CDR2 YFSETQ. V lost 9 bases and J 2 bases, leaving 14 bases between the germline ends. This CDR3 is built from 13 residues.

In this sample, this clonotype turned up a few times. The rearrangement uses TRBV12-3 or TRBV12-4 and TRBJ2-5, with a weak D call TRBD1 (6 bases). The CDR3 length is 16 residues. V lost 7 bases and J lost 5, with 23 bases in between. CDR3 region: CASTDSLTGFVETQYF. In nucleotides, the CDR3 is TGTGCCAGCACCGATTCTCTTACAGGGTTTGTTGAGACCCAGTACTTC.

The sample holds many counts of this clonotype. DNA for the CDR3: TGCAGTGCTAGGAGTGAGTACGAGCAGTACTTC. It yields the protein CSARSEYEQYF. V is TRBV20-1 and J is TRBJ2-7; D is uncertain. The germline V and J ends were trimmed by 3 bases and 4 bases, with 7 bases remaining between them. CDR3 length: 11 amino acids. Germline V gene data show CDR1 as DFQATT and CDR2 as SNEGSKA (reference sequence).

This clonotype has a count of ten or more. CDR3 sequence: CASSPPLRTEAFF. CDR3 coding DNA: TGTGCCAGCTCACCACCCCTTAGGACTGAAGCTTTCTTT. The V call is TRBV18, the J call TRBJ1-1; D remains ambiguous. Germline loops: CDR1 KGHSH, CDR2 LQKENI. Between the trimmed V and J ends, which lost 0 bases and 5 bases, there was a span of 7 bases. The CDR3 covers 13 residues. Supplemented by reference TRBV18 and TRBJ1-1, the full variable domain reads NAGVMQNPRHLVRRRGQEARLRCSPMKGHSHVYWYRQLPEEGLKFMVYLQKENIIDESGMPKERFSAEFPKEGPSILRIQQVVRGDSAAYFCASSPPLRTEAFFGQGTRLTVV.

This clonotype has a count of ten or more. The chain joins TRBV20-1 to TRBJ2-7; D is perhaps TRBD1 (5 bases). Trimming removed 5 bases at V and 5 bases at J, with 22 bases between. Germline V gene sequence: CDR1 DFQATT, CDR2 SNEGSKA (reference sequence). The CDR3 contains 15 residues. The CDR3 coding sequence is TGCAGTGCTCCCCGGCGTGAAAGGGGATTTAACGAGCAGTACTTC. Protein product: CSAPRRERGFNEQYF.

This clonotype was counted ten times or more. J is TRBJ2-1 and V is TRBV10-3; TRBD2 matches at 10 bases. This CDR3 region has 16 residues. Germline loops: CDR1 ENHRY, CDR2 SYGVKD. With 3 bases clipped from V and 4 bases from J, the junction kept 6 bases outside the gene matches. CDR3: CAISERGLALYNEQFF. Written as DNA, the CDR3 is TGTGCCATCAGTGAAAGGGGACTAGCGTTATACAATGAGCAGTTCTTC.